This T cell receptor beta chain appears in the sequencing data of a study of T cell changes during pregnancy in multiple sclerosis. Assay: immunoSEQ multiplex PCR; the TCRdb copy retains only in-frame clones and omits some. The sample consists of 29,000 or so clones, 90% to 95% of them appearing once. The material was CD8+ T cells from peripheral blood mononuclear cells, obtained before pregnancy. The receptor was isolated from a female donor with multiple sclerosis, enrolled in a pregnancy study.

CDR3 DNA: TGTGCCAGCAGCCCTCGTCGCGAGAACACTGAAGCTTTCTTT. Residues: CASSPRRENTEAFF. The chain combines TRBV13 with TRBJ1-1; D unclear. Trimming removed 5 bases at V and 1 base at J, with 11 bases between. CDR1 and CDR2 (germline): PRHDT, FYEKMQ (reference sequence). CDR3 length: 14 residues.